The entry below gives a single TCR beta chain sequence along with its context. These data come from a study of Graves' ophthalmopathy and Graves' hyperthyroidism. Amplification of the TCR beta CDR3 regions used RNA transcripts (as template). First-round RT-PCR relied on HTBI primers, and a second-round multiplex PCR came next. In TCRdb, the multiplex PCR reads were re-called with MiXCR into one record per CDR3 protein. The sample has some 350,000 distinct CDR3 sequences; about a sixth are singletons. The V gene's germline CDR1 is SGDLS and CDR2 YYNGEE. The CDR3 has 14 amino acids. Trimming took off 0 bases at V and 1 base at J, with 4 bases between the two ends.

The chain carries TRBV9 and TRBJ2-2; D unclear. The sequencing sample was made of peripheral blood. This TCR was sampled from an adult woman with stable Graves' hyperthyroidism. The CDR3 protein is CASSVGENTGELFF. The CDR3 nucleotides read TGTGCCAGCAGCGTAGGGGAGAACACCGGGGAGCTGTTTTTT.